The sequence of this T cell receptor beta chain was determined in a study of Graves' ophthalmopathy and Graves' hyperthyroidism. About the research overall: Peripheral blood was gathered at first diagnosis, ahead of any treatment whatsoever.

In germline, CDR1 is DFQATT, CDR2 SNEGSKA (reference sequence). Germline trimming cut 3 bases from V and 7 bases from J; bases unmatched to any gene: 7. The CDR3 runs 14 residues. This clonotype was found many times. RNA transcripts yielded amplified TCR beta CDR3 regions. RT-PCR with HTBI primers came first, then second-round multiplex PCR. TCRdb re-derived calls from the multiplex PCR reads in MiXCR, one entry per CDR3 protein. Of hundreds of thousands of distinct CDR3 sequences in the sample, approximately 22% were seen once. The clonotype comes from a woman aged 18-29 years with stable Graves' hyperthyroidism. Some clones in this sample may be carry-over from other donors' samples. The sample was peripheral blood. The chain has TRBV20-1 and TRBJ2-7, with 12 positions matching TRBD1. In DNA, the CDR3 is TGCAGTGCTAGTCAAGGGACAGGGGGCAGAGAGCAGTACTTC. Its protein is CSASQGTGGREQYF.